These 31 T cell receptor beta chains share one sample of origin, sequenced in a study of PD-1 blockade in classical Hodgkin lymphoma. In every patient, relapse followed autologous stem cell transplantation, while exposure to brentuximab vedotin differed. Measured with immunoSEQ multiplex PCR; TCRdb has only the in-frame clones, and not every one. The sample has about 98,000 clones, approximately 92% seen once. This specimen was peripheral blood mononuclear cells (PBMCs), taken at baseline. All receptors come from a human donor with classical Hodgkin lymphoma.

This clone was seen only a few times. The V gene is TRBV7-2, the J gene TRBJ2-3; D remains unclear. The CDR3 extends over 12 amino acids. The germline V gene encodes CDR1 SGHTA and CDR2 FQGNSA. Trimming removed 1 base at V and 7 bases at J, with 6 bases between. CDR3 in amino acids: CASSLGTNTQYF. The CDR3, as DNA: TGTGCCAGCAGCTTAGGGACCAATACGCAGTATTTT.

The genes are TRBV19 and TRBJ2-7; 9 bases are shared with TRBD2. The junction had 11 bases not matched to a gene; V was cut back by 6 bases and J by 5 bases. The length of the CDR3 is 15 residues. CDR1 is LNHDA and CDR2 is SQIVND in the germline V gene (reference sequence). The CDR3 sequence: CASRPKRGDSDEQYF. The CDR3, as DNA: TGTGCCAGTAGACCCAAGCGGGGGGATTCGGACGAGCAGTACTTC.

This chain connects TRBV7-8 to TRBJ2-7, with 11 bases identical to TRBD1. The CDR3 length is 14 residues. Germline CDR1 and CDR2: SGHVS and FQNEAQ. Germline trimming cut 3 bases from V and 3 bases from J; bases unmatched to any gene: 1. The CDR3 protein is CASSLDRGLYEQYF. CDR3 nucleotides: TGTGCCAGCAGCTTGGACAGGGGGCTCTACGAGCAGTACTTC.

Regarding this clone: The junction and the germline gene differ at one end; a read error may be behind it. This chain's CDR3 is CASSEVVPSTDTQYF. The CDR3 DNA reads TGTGCCAGCAGCGAAGTAGTTCCGAGCACAGATACGCAGTATTTT. The chain joins TRBV2 to TRBJ2-3; D not resolved. In germline, CDR1 is SNHLY, CDR2 FYNNEI. The CDR3 sequence is 15 residues long.

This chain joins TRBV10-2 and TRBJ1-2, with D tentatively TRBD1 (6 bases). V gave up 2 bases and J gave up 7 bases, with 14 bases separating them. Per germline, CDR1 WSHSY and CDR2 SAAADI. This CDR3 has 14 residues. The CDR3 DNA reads TGCGCCAGCAGTGAGCTCCCAGAGGGGGGTGGCTACACCTTC. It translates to CASSELPEGGGYTF.

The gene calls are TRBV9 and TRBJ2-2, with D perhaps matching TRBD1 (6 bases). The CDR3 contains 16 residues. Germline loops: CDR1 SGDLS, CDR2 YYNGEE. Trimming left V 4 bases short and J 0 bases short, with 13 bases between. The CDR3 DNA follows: TGTGCCAGCAGCCAACAGGGACAAGCGAACACCGGGGAGCTGTTTTTT. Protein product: CASSQQGQANTGELFF. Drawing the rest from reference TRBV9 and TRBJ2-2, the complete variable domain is DSGVTQTPKHLITATGQRVTLRCSPRSGDLSVYWYQQSLDQGLQFLIQYYNGEERAKGNILERFSAQQFPDLHSELNLSSLELGDSALYFCASSQQGQANTGELFFGEGSRLTVL.

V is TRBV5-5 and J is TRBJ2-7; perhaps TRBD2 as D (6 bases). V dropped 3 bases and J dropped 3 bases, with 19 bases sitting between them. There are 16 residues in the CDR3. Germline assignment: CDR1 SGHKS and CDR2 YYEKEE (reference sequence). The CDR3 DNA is TGTGCCAGCAGCTCCCGGACCGGGACTGGGCGCTACGAGCAGTACTTC. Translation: CASSSRTGTGRYEQYF.

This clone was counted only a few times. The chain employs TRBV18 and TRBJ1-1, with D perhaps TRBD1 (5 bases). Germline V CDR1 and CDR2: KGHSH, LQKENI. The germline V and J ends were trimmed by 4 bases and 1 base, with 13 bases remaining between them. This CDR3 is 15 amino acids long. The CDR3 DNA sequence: TGTGCCAGCTCACGGACACCCACGTCGAACACTGAAGCTTTCTTT. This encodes CASSRTPTSNTEAFF.

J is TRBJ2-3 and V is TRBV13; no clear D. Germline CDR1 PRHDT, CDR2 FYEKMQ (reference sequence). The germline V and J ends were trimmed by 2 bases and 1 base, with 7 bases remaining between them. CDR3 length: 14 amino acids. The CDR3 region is CASSLSGRTDTQYF. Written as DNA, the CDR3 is TGTGCCAGCAGCTTAAGTGGGCGCACAGATACGCAGTATTTT.

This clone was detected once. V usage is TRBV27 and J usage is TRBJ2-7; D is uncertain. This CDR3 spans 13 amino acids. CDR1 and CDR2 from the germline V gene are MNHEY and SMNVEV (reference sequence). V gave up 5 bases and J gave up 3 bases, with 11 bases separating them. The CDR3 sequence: CASSISPIYEQYF. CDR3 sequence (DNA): TGTGCCAGCAGTATTAGCCCTATCTACGAGCAGTACTTC.

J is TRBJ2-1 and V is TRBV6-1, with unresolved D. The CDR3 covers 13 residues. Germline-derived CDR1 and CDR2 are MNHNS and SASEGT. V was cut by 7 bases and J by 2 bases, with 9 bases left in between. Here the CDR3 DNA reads TGTGCCAGCAAGTATCGGGCCTACAATGAGCAGTTCTTC. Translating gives CASKYRAYNEQFF.

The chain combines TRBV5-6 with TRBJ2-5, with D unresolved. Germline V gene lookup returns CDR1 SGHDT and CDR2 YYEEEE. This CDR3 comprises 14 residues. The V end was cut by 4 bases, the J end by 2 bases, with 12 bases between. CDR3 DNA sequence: TGTGCCAGCAGCCCCTCCAGTGTTCAAGAGACCCAGTACTTC. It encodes CASSPSSVQETQYF.

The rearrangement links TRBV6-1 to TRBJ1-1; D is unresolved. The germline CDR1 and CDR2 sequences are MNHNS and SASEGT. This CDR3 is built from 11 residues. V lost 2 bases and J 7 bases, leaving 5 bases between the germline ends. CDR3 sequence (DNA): TGTGCCAGCAGTGAAACCAGTGAAGCTTTCTTT. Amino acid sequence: CASSETSEAFF.

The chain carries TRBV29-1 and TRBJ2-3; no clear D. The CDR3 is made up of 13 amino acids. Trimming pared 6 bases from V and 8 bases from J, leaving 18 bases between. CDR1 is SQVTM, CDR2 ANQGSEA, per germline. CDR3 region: CSVGPTPPGTQYF. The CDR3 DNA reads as TGCAGCGTGGGTCCTACCCCGCCCGGTACGCAGTATTTT.

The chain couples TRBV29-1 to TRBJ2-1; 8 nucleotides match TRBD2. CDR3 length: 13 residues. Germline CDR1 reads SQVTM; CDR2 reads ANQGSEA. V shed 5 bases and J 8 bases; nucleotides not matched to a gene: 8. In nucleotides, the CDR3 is TGCAGCGTTATTATGAGCGGGGGCGATGAGCAGTTCTTC. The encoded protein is CSVIMSGGDEQFF.

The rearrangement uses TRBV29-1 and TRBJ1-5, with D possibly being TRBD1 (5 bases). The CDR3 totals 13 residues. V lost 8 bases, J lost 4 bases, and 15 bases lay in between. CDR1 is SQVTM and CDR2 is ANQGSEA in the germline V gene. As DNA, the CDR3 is TGCAGCATTTCCGGGACGAATAATCAGCCCCAGCATTTT. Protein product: CSISGTNNQPQHF.

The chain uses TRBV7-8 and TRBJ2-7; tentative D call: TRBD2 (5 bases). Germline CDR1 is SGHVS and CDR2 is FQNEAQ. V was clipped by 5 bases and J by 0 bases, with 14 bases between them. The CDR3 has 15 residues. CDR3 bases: TGTGCCAGCAGCCAAGCGGAAAAACCCTCCTACGAGCAGTACTTC. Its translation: CASSQAEKPSYEQYF.

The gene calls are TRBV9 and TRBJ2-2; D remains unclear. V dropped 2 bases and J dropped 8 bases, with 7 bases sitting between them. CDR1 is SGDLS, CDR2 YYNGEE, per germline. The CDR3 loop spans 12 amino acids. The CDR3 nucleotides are TGTGCCAGCAGCGTCCTCGGGGGGGAGCTGTTTTTT. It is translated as CASSVLGGELFF.

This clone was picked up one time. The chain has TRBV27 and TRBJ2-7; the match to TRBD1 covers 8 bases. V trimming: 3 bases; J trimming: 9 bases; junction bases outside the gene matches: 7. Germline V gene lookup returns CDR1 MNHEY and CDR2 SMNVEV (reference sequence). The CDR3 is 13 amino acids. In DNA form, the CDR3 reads TGTGCCAGCAGTTTCGGACAGGGTTCGAGGCAGTACTTC. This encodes CASSFGQGSRQYF.

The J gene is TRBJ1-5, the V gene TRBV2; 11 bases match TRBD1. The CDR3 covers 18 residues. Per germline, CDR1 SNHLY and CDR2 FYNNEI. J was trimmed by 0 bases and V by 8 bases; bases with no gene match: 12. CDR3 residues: CASSDRGRPEYSNQPQHF. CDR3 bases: TGTGCCAGCTCGGACAGGGGGCGACCTGAGTATAGCAATCAGCCCCAGCATTTT.

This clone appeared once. CDR3 protein: CAITTSPGYEQYF. CDR3 nucleotide sequence: TGTGCCATTACGACTAGTCCGGGCTACGAGCAGTACTTC. The chain joins TRBV15 to TRBJ2-7, with D possibly matching TRBD2 (6 bases). CDR1 LNHNV and CDR2 YYDKDF come from the germline V gene (reference sequence). Trimming took 10 bases from V and 3 from J, leaving 16 bases between them. The CDR3 runs to 13 residues. Complete variable domain (other parts from reference TRBV15 and TRBJ2-7): DAMVIQNPRYQVTQFGKPVTLSCSQTLNHNVMYWYQQKSSQAPKLLFHYYDKDFNNEADTPDNFQSRRPNTSFCFLDIRSPGLGDTAMYLCAITTSPGYEQYFGPGTRLTVT.

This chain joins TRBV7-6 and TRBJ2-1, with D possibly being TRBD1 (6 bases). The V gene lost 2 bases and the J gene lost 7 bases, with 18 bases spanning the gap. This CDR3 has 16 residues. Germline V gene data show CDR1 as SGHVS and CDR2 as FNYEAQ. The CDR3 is CASSLLWGTRRNEQFF. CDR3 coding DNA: TGTGCCAGCAGCTTACTTTGGGGGACACGACGGAATGAGCAGTTCTTC.

CDR3 sequence reads: CASSLAGGAGYTF. CDR3 DNA: TGCGCCAGCAGCTTGGCAGGGGGCGCTGGCTACACCTTC. The chain links TRBV5-1 to TRBJ1-2, with 8 bases lining up with TRBD1. Germline V CDR1 and CDR2: SGHRS, YFSETQ. Losses at the gene ends were 0 bases for V and 7 bases for J; bases not matched to a gene: 2. CDR3 length: 13 amino acids.

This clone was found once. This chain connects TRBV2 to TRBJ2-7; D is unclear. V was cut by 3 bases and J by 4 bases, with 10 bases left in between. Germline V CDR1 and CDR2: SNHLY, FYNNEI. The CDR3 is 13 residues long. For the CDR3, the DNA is TGTGCCAGCAGTGATGGCAGAAATTACGAGCAGTACTTC. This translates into CASSDGRNYEQYF.

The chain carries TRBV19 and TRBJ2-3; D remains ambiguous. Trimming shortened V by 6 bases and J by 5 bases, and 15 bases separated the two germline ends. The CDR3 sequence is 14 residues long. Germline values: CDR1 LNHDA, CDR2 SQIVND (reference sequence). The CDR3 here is CASSPTPSGDTQYF. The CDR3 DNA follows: TGTGCCAGTAGCCCTACCCCGTCCGGAGATACGCAGTATTTT.

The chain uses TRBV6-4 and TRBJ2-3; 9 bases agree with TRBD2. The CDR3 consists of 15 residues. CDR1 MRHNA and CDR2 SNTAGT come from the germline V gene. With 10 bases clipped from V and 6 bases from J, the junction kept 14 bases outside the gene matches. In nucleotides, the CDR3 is TGTGCCACCTCGCCACTAGCGGGCCTGAGGGATACGCAGTATTTT. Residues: CATSPLAGLRDTQYF.

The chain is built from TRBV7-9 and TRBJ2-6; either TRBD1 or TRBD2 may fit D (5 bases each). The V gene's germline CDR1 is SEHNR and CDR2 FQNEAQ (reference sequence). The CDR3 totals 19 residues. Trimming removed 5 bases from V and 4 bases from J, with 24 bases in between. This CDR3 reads CASSMGVVVRADGANVLTF. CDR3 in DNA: TGTGCCAGCAGCATGGGGGTGGTGGTCAGGGCGGACGGGGCCAACGTCCTGACTTTC.

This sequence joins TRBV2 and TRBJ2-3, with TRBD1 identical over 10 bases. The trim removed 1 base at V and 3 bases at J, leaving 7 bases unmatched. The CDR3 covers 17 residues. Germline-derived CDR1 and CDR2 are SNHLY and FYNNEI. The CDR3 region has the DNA TGTGCCAGCAGTGAAGAGGGAGGACAGGGGGGGACAGATACGCAGTATTTT. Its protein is CASSEEGGQGGTDTQYF.

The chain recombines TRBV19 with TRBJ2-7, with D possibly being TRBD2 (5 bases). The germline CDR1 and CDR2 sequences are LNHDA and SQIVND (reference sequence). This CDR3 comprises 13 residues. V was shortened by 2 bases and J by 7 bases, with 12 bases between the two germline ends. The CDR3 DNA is TGTGCCAGTAGTATAACTAGATCGGGGGAGCAGTACTTC. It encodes CASSITRSGEQYF. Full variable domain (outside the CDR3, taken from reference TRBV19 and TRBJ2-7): DGGITQSPKYLFRKEGQNVTLSCEQNLNHDAMYWYRQDPGQGLRLIYYSQIVNDFQKGDIAEGYSVSREKKESFPLTVTSAQKNPTAFYLCASSITRSGEQYFGPGTRLTVT.

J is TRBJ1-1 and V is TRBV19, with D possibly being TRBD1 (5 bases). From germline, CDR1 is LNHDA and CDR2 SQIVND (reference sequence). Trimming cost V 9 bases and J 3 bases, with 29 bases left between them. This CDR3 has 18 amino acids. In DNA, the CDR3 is TGTGCCAGCAACCCAGGGCCCTACCGAGCGGGGGGGGACACTGAAGCTTTCTTT. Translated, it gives CASNPGPYRAGGDTEAFF.

The CDR3 protein is CASSPHTGTFYGYTF. CDR3 DNA sequence: TGTGCCAGCAGTCCCCATACAGGTACCTTCTATGGCTACACCTTC. The chain carries TRBV6-5 and TRBJ1-2, with a tentative D call TRBD1 (5 bases). This CDR3 region has 15 residues. Germline V gives CDR1 MNHEY, CDR2 SVGAGI. With 5 bases removed from V and 4 bases from J, the gap between germline ends came to 17 bases.